One and the same sample provided the 16 T cell receptor beta chains below, sequenced in a study of patients and donors after allogeneic stem cell transplantation. TCRdb analysed the RT-PCR reads with MiXCR anew, one entry per CDR3 protein. The repertoire includes some 880,000 distinct CDR3 sequences, 18% of them detected once, and roughly 6.4% sits in the top ten. Sequencing was done on a sample of blood, either unsorted or a sorted T cell fraction (not recorded which). Every receptor here comes from a human donor who was either an allogeneic HSCT recipient or a stem cell or donor lymphocyte infusion donor (not recorded which). It is not recorded whose cells these are; they may come from a transplant donor.

The chain combines TRBV20-1 with TRBJ2-7; 8 bases align to TRBD2. Per germline, CDR1 DFQATT and CDR2 SNEGSKA (reference sequence). This CDR3 has 13 amino acids. V lost 6 bases to trimming and J lost 2 bases; unmatched junction nucleotides: 6. The CDR3, as DNA: TGCAGTGCCCGGACTAGCCTCGCCTACGAGCAGTACTTC. This sequence encodes CSARTSLAYEQYF.

Written as DNA, the CDR3 is TGTGCCAGCTCAACATCCACCGGGACGATCAACTATGGCTACACCTTC. Its protein product is CASSTSTGTINYGYTF. V usage is TRBV18 and J usage is TRBJ1-2, with D perhaps matching TRBD1 (5 bases). CDR3 length equals 16 residues. Germline V lookup: CDR1 KGHSH, CDR2 LQKENI. Trimming removed 5 bases from V and 2 bases from J, with 18 bases in between. The whole variable domain, remainder taken from reference TRBV18 and TRBJ1-2, is NAGVMQNPRHLVRRRGQEARLRCSPMKGHSHVYWYRQLPEEGLKFMVYLQKENIIDESGMPKERFSAEFPKEGPSILRIQQVVRGDSAAYFCASSTSTGTINYGYTFGSGTRLTVV.

This clonotype showed up many times. J is TRBJ1-5 and V is TRBV20-1; 7 bases map to TRBD1. The germline V gene has CDR1 DFQATT and CDR2 SNEGSKA (reference sequence). With V trimmed by 1 base and J by 4 bases, 10 bases remained unmatched. This CDR3 region has 16 residues. CDR3 amino acids: CSARGSGRGLNQPQHF. The CDR3 DNA is TGCAGTGCTAGAGGATCCGGGAGGGGGCTTAATCAGCCCCAGCATTTT.

The CDR3, as DNA: TGTGCCAGCAGTGAAGCGCCAGCTTGGGGGAGCACAGATACGCAGTATTTT. This translates into CASSEAPAWGSTDTQYF. V usage is TRBV6-1 and J usage is TRBJ2-3; D is perhaps TRBD1 or TRBD2 (5 bases each). Germline V gene lookup returns CDR1 MNHNS and CDR2 SASEGT. The CDR3 is made up of 17 amino acids. Trimming stripped 0 bases from V and 0 bases from J, with 13 bases between.

The sample holds a few counts of this clonotype. The genes are TRBV2 and TRBJ2-3; no clear D. Trimming took off 0 bases at V and 6 bases at J, with 10 bases between the two ends. This CDR3 contains 14 residues. The germline V gene has CDR1 SNHLY and CDR2 FYNNEI. CDR3 sequence reads: CASSEAQRTDTQYF. DNA of the CDR3: TGTGCCAGCAGTGAAGCACAAAGGACCGATACGCAGTATTTT.

This sequence joins TRBV12-3 or TRBV12-4 and TRBJ1-1; TRBD1 matches at 8 bases. After removal of 6 bases from V and 4 bases from J, the junction contained 7 bases not matched to a gene. This CDR3 region has 14 residues. The CDR3 is CASRKTGDSTEAFF. In DNA form, the CDR3 reads TGTGCCAGCAGAAAGACAGGGGATAGCACTGAAGCTTTCTTT.

This clonotype was counted at least ten times. The chain is built from TRBV12-3 or TRBV12-4 and TRBJ2-1, with a possible D match to TRBD1 (6 bases). This CDR3 region has 14 residues. Trimming pared 6 bases from V and 4 bases from J, leaving 13 bases between. The CDR3 bases are TGTGCCAGCAGCCGGGACAACAAATACAATGAGCAGTTCTTC. Its protein is CASSRDNKYNEQFF.

The rearrangement uses TRBV10-3 and TRBJ1-6, with D perhaps matching TRBD1 (5 bases). The V end lost 6 bases, the J end lost 0 bases, and 18 bases lay between the germline ends. Germline CDR1 reads ENHRY; CDR2 reads SYGVKD. The CDR3 contains 18 residues. CDR3 nucleotides: TGTGCCATCAGGCTTCACCGGGACCGAAGCTCCTATAATTCACCCCTCCACTTT. The encoded protein is CAIRLHRDRSSYNSPLHF.

The V call is TRBV4-1, the J call TRBJ2-2; D not resolved. CDR1 MGHRA and CDR2 YSYEKL come from the germline V gene. The CDR3 totals 14 residues. V dropped 4 bases and J dropped 6 bases, with 12 bases sitting between them. The CDR3 sequence is CASSLRLVSGELFF. CDR3 nucleotides: TGCGCCAGCAGCCTTCGCCTAGTGTCCGGGGAGCTGTTTTTT.

The chain uses TRBV6-1 and TRBJ2-7, with TRBD2 matching 11 bases. Germline CDR1 is MNHNS and CDR2 is SASEGT. The CDR3 contains 15 residues. V lost 2 bases and J lost 0; bases outside the gene matches: 0. CDR3 in DNA: TGTGCCAGCAGTGAACTAGCGGGAGGCTCCTACGAGCAGTACTTC. Translating it yields CASSELAGGSYEQYF.

This clonotype was counted only a few times. V gene TRBV7-9 combines with J gene TRBJ1-2; D gene unclear. The germline V gene has CDR1 SEHNR and CDR2 FQNEAQ (reference sequence). CDR3 size: 15 residues. V lost 0 bases to trimming and J lost 0 bases, with 8 bases between them. CDR3 region: CASSLAQVANYGYTF. Written as DNA, the CDR3 is TGTGCCAGCAGCTTAGCGCAGGTAGCTAACTATGGCTACACCTTC. Together with reference TRBV7-9 and TRBJ1-2, the CDR3 gives the full variable domain: DTGVSQNPRHKITKRGQNVTFRCDPISEHNRLYWYRQTLGQGPEFLTYFQNEAQLEKSRLLSDRFSAERPKGSFSTLEIQRTEQGDSAMYLCASSLAQVANYGYTFGSGTRLTVV.

The chain combines TRBV20-1 with TRBJ2-3; D might be TRBD2 (6 bases). The V end was cut by 5 bases, the J end by 5 bases, with 20 bases between. CDR3 length equals 15 residues. The germline gives CDR1 DFQATT, CDR2 SNEGSKA (reference sequence). The CDR3 reads CSAPSRDHGGDTQYF. CDR3 nucleotides: TGCAGTGCTCCTTCCCGGGACCACGGGGGAGATACGCAGTATTTT.

This clonotype showed up just a few times. The rearrangement joins TRBV3-1 to TRBJ2-7; 8 bases are shared with TRBD2. This CDR3 has 14 amino acids. Germline CDR1 LGHDT, CDR2 YNNKEL (reference sequence). Trimming at V came to 4 bases and at J to 2 bases, leaving 4 bases not matched to a gene. CDR3 in DNA: TGTGCCAGCAGCCCTAGCGGGCCTACCTACGAGCAGTACTTC. It specifies CASSPSGPTYEQYF.

This clonotype was seen ten or more times. The chain couples TRBV28 to TRBJ2-2; D not resolved. Trimming removed 11 bases at V and 2 bases at J, with 18 bases between. This CDR3 is 15 amino acids long. CDR1 and CDR2 from the germline V gene are MDHEN and SYDVKM. This chain's CDR3 is CAARLTPSNTGELFF. The CDR3 coding sequence is TGTGCCGCCCGCTTGACACCCAGCAACACCGGGGAGCTGTTTTTT.

The V gene is TRBV11-3, the J gene TRBJ1-1; 8 nucleotides line up with TRBD1. V was pared by 7 bases and J by 6 bases, with 7 bases of the junction left unmatched. Per germline, CDR1 SGHNT and CDR2 YENEEA. The CDR3 spans 13 residues. The DNA for the CDR3 is TGTGCCAGCACCGGACAGGGTAGCGCTGAAGCTTTCTTT. Protein sequence: CASTGQGSAEAFF. Using reference TRBV11-3 and TRBJ1-1 for the parts outside the CDR3, the full variable domain is EAGVVQSPRYKIIEKKQPVAFWCNPISGHNTLYWYLQNLGQGPELLIRYENEEAVDDSQLPKDRFSAERLKGVDSTLKIQPAELGDSAVYLCASTGQGSAEAFFGQGTRLTVV.

The gene calls are TRBV7-9 and TRBJ2-1; 12 positions agree with TRBD2. The CDR3 is 15 residues long. The V and J ends lost 6 bases and 6 bases, in that order; junction bases with no gene match: 6. Germline CDR1 reads SEHNR; CDR2 reads FQNEAQ (reference sequence). The CDR3 sequence is CASSSSGRAFNEQFF. In DNA, the CDR3 is TGTGCCAGCAGTTCTAGCGGGAGGGCCTTCAATGAGCAGTTCTTC. Filled out from reference TRBV7-9 and TRBJ2-1, the complete variable domain reads DTGVSQNPRHKITKRGQNVTFRCDPISEHNRLYWYRQTLGQGPEFLTYFQNEAQLEKSRLLSDRFSAERPKGSFSTLEIQRTEQGDSAMYLCASSSSGRAFNEQFFGPGTRLTVL.